This is a list of T cell receptor beta chains from one sample in a study of CD8+CD57+ T cells in acquired aplastic anemia. One entry per CDR3 protein results from TCRdb running MiXCR on the reads. The sample holds hundreds of thousands of distinct CDR3 sequences, about 70% seen once. Sample: sorted CD4+, CD8+, or CD8+CD57+ T cells (not recorded which) from PBMCs. Receptor source: a human donor in good health, serving as a control. CDR3s include the opening cysteine and the closing phenylalanine or tryptophan. The order of the fields is J gene, clone size, V gene, D gene, CDR3 DNA, CDR3 protein. The D gene is left open where the match is weak. Where a row states a size, it is once, few, many or the class of an expanded clone; other rows omit it.

TRBJ2-5 many TRBV6-2/TRBV6-3 TRBD2 TGTGCCAGCGGATGGGCTAGCGGGGTTGAGACCCAGTACTTC CASGWASGVETQYF
TRBJ2-3 . TRBV7-2 . TGTGCCAGCAGCTCCTTTGGCACGGGTTGTAATTCACAGTATTTT CASSSFGTGCNSQYF
TRBJ2-7 . TRBV7-2 . TGTGCCAGCAGCCTTTCGAGCAATCAGCCCCAGCATTTTTTC CASSLSSNQPQHFF
TRBJ2-5 . TRBV7-2 . TGTGCCAGCAGCTTACAATCACTAAACGGAGAGACCCAGTACTTC CASSLQSLNGETQYF
TRBJ1-5 . TRBV10-3 . TGTGCCATCAGTGAGGTCGACGGACAGCCCCAGCATTTT CAISEVDGQPQHF
TRBJ2-7 . TRBV7-4 . TGCGCCAGCAGCTTACACCCCAGACTATACGAGCAGTACTTC CASSLHPRLYEQYF
TRBJ1-2 . TRBV9 . TGCGCCAGCAGCTTGGGACGGGCGGTGTACACCTTC CASSLGRAVYTF
TRBJ2-2 . TRBV10-3 . TGTGCCATCGTCGACAGTCTTACCGGGGAGCTGTTTTTT CAIVDSLTGELFF
TRBJ1-4 many TRBV25-1 . TGTGCCAGCAGTGAAACAGCGAATGAAAAACTGTTTTTT CASSETANEKLFF
TRBJ2-5 few TRBV7-2 TRBD2 TGTGCCAGCAGCTTATCAGCGGGGGGGATGAGGTCGGAGACCCAGTACTTC CASSLSAGGMRSETQYF
TRBJ1-5 many TRBV7-2 . TGTGCCAGCAGCTCAGTCGTGGTGGGGGTTGGCAATCAGCCCCAGCATTTT CASSSVVVGVGNQPQHF
TRBJ1-6 . TRBV19 . TGTGCCAGTAGTATAAGGGCGGTTGGGGGCTATAATTCACCCCTCCACTTT CASSIRAVGGYNSPLHF
TRBJ2-3 . TRBV5-1 . TGTGCCAGCAGCCCAGGTGTGGGCTACGGCACAGATACGCAGTATTTT CASSPGVGYGTDTQYF
TRBJ1-4 . TRBV19 . TGTGCCAGTAAGCACAGGGTGCGTGAAAAACTGTTTTTT CASKHRVREKLFF
TRBJ2-3 many TRBV10-3 . TGTGCCATCTCGAACGGTGACACAGATACGCAGTATTTT CAISNGDTDTQYF
TRBJ2-1 . TRBV5-5 . TGTGCCAGCAGCTTGGTAACTCTGAGCTCCTACAATGAGCAGTTCTTC CASSLVTLSSYNEQFF